This T cell receptor (beta chain) is from a study of somatic mutations in cytotoxic T cells in rheumatoid arthritis. The CDR3 runs to 16 residues. The germline V gene has CDR1 GTSNPN and CDR2 SVGIG (reference sequence). The J segment lost 3 bases and the V segment lost 0 bases, leaving 9 bases of the junction unmatched. In this sample, this clone turned up a few times. Sequencing was performed with immunoSEQ multiplex PCR; in TCRdb, only in-frame clones are kept and a portion is missing. This table holds 5,500 to 6,500 clones, roughly four fifths found once. This chain connects TRBV30 to TRBJ2-7; 9 bases are a match to TRBD2. The sequenced sample consisted of CD8+ T cells sorted from blood. This sequence originates from a woman aged 45 to 65 with rheumatoid arthritis. Here the CDR3 DNA reads TGTGCCTGGAGTGTACCGGAGACTAGCGGATACTACGAGCAGTACTTC. It codes for CAWSVPETSGYYEQYF.